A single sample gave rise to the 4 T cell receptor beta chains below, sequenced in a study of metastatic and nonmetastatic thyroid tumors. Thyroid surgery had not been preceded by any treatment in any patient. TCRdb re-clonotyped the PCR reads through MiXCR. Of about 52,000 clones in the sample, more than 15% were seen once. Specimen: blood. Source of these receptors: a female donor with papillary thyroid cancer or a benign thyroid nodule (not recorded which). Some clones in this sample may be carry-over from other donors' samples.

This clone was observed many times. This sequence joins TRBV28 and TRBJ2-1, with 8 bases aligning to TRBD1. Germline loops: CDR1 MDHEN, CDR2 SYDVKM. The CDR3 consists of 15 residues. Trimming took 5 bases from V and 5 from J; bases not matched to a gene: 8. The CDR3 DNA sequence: TGTGCCAGCAGTCCGGAGGACAGGGCCGACAATGAGCAGTTCTTC. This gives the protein CASSPEDRADNEQFF.

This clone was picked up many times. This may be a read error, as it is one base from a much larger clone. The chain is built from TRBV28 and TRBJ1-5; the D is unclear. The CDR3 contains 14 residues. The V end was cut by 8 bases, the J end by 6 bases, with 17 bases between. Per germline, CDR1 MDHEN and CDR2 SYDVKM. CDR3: CASGTPPSTQPQHF. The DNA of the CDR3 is TGTGCCAGCGGTACCCCCCCGAGTACTCAGCCCCAGCATTTT.

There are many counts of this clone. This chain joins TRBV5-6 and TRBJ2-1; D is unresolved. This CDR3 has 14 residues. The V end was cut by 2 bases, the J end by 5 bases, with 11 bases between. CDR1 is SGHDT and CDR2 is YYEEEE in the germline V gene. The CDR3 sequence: CASSLHRPDNEQFF. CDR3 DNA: TGTGCCAGCAGCTTACACCGACCCGACAATGAGCAGTTCTTC.

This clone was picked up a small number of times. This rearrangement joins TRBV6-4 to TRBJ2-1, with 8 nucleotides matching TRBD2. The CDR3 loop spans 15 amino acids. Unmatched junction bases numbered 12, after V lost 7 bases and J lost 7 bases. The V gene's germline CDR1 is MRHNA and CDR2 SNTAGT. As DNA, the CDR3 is TGTGCCAGCAAAAGACGGGAGGGCCTAGGGAATGAGCAGTTCTTC. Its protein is CASKRREGLGNEQFF.